This passage covers 15 T cell receptor beta chains from one sample sequenced in a study of human T cells and chemical hapten exposure. This sample's time point: healthy volunteer bleed at 2 weeks. The authors' total RNA extraction used unfractionated whole blood. TCRdb used MiXCR to reprocess the RACE reads, holding one entry per CDR3 protein. Of around 130,000 distinct CDR3 sequences in the sample, approximately 9.5% were seen once. Sequences were obtained from whole blood. These receptors all stem from a male donor in good health. Some clones in this sample may be carry-over from other donors' samples.

This clonotype was seen more than once but under ten times. The V call is TRBV5-5, the J call TRBJ2-7; the D gene is possibly TRBD2 (5 bases). CDR1 SGHKS and CDR2 YYEKEE come from the germline V gene (reference sequence). The CDR3 has 16 residues. Trimming removed 4 bases from V and 0 bases from J, with 17 bases in between. Here the CDR3 reads CASSPRDPRSSYEQYF. In DNA form, the CDR3 reads TGTGCCAGCAGCCCCCGGGATCCCAGAAGCTCCTACGAGCAGTACTTC.

The J gene is TRBJ2-3, the V gene TRBV7-9; 15 bases fit TRBD2. Unmatched junction bases numbered 22, after V lost 4 bases and J lost 2 bases. The CDR3 length is 23 residues. Germline CDR1 and CDR2: SEHNR and FQNEAQ (reference sequence). Here the CDR3 reads CASSSGAGTSGGRPWSDTDTQYF. In DNA form, the CDR3 reads TGTGCCAGCAGCTCCGGGGCCGGGACTAGCGGGGGGCGTCCCTGGAGTGACACAGATACGCAGTATTTT.

The chain couples TRBV7-9 to TRBJ1-1, with TRBD1 matching 7 bases. The V gene's germline CDR1 is SEHNR and CDR2 FQNEAQ (reference sequence). Trimming cost V 4 bases and J 8 bases; bases outside gene matches: 19. The CDR3 has 17 amino acids. Written as DNA, the CDR3 is TGTGCCAGCAGCTCAGCGAGGGGGCACAGATCAACTGACGAAGCTTTCTTT. This encodes CASSSARGHRSTDEAFF.

This clonotype has just a few counts. J is TRBJ2-5 and V is TRBV5-1, with TRBD2 identical over 7 bases. The CDR3 has 14 residues. J gave up 3 bases and V 5 bases, and 7 bases lay outside the gene matches. The V gene's germline CDR1 is SGHRS and CDR2 YFSETQ. CDR3 in DNA: TGCGCCAGCAGGCAAGCCCTAGCGGAAGAGACCCAGTACTTC. This gives the protein CASRQALAEETQYF.

At least ten counts were recorded for this clonotype. The rearrangement links TRBV25-1 to TRBJ1-6, with 7 bases that match TRBD1. V lost 5 bases to trimming and J lost 14 bases; unmatched junction nucleotides: 6. The CDR3 length is 12 residues. The germline CDR1 and CDR2 sequences are MGHDK and SYGVNS. CDR3 loop: CASSLQGGSLHF. CDR3 bases: TGTGCCAGCAGTCTACAAGGGGGCTCCCTCCACTTT.

There are a few counts of this clonotype. The chain recombines TRBV5-1 with TRBJ2-2; weak D call: TRBD2 (5 bases). CDR1 and CDR2 from the germline V gene are SGHRS and YFSETQ. Trimming pared 7 bases from V and 4 bases from J, leaving 8 bases between. The length of the CDR3 is 12 residues. CDR3 DNA: TGCGCCAGCGGGAGTAGCACCGGGGAGCTGTTTTTT. Protein: CASGSSTGELFF.

This clonotype was recorded many times. This rearrangement joins TRBV29-1 to TRBJ1-5; D possibly corresponds to TRBD1 (5 bases). The CDR3 has 12 amino acids. The ends were cut back, 6 bases at V and 5 bases at J, with 11 bases in the middle. Germline CDR1 reads SQVTM; CDR2 reads ANQGSEA. For the CDR3, the DNA is TGCAGCGTAGGGGCTCGAGATCAGCCCCAGCATTTT. Protein: CSVGARDQPQHF.

V is TRBV7-6 and J is TRBJ1-5; possibly TRBD1 for D (6 bases). Germline V gives CDR1 SGHVS, CDR2 FNYEAQ. The ends were cut back, 1 base at V and 4 bases at J, with 11 bases in the middle. The CDR3 is made up of 15 amino acids. CDR3 sequence: CASSLGQDANQPQHF. Written as DNA, the CDR3 is TGTGCCAGCAGCTTAGGACAGGATGCTAATCAGCCCCAGCATTTT. Using reference TRBV7-6 and TRBJ1-5 for the parts outside the CDR3, the full variable domain is GAGVSQSPRYKVTKRGQDVALRCDPISGHVSLYWYRQALGQGPEFLTYFNYEAQQDKSGLPNDRFSAERPEGSISTLTIQRTEQRDSAMYRCASSLGQDANQPQHFGDGTRLSIL.

This clonotype occurred many times. This chain links TRBV5-1 with TRBJ1-3, with D possibly matching TRBD1 (5 bases). Germline CDR1 SGHRS, CDR2 YFSETQ. Deletions cut 4 bases from V and 1 base from J, with 12 bases between. The CDR3 runs to 15 residues. CDR3: CASSLPTDSGNTIYF. The DNA for the CDR3 is TGCGCCAGCAGCCTACCGACAGATTCTGGAAACACCATATATTTT.

This clonotype was observed a handful of times. The gene calls are TRBV20-1 and TRBJ1-1, with D uncertain. Germline assignment: CDR1 DFQATT and CDR2 SNEGSKA (reference sequence). This CDR3 region has 12 residues. Trimming removed 0 bases from V and 7 bases from J, with 9 bases in between. The CDR3 DNA reads TGCAGTGCTAGAGATAGGGCCATTGAAGCTTTCTTT. Its translation: CSARDRAIEAFF.

The CDR3 is CASSLDRFSTTGELFF. In DNA form, the CDR3 reads TGTGCCAGCAGCTTGGACAGATTCTCAACAACCGGGGAGCTGTTTTTT. The rearrangement joins TRBV5-5 to TRBJ2-2; D is unresolved. The CDR3 extends over 16 amino acids. Germline V gives CDR1 SGHKS, CDR2 YYEKEE (reference sequence). Trimming took off 0 bases at V and 5 bases at J, with 14 bases between the two ends.

This clonotype was seen a handful of times. This sequence joins TRBV9 and TRBJ2-1; D unresolved. The V end lost 3 bases, the J end lost 6 bases, and 10 bases lay between the germline ends. CDR1 SGDLS and CDR2 YYNGEE come from the germline V gene. The CDR3 spans 13 residues. CDR3 sequence reads: CASSARSANEQFF. The DNA for the CDR3 is TGTGCCAGCAGCGCTCGGAGCGCCAATGAGCAGTTCTTC.

This clonotype was recorded at least ten times. The V gene is TRBV12-3 or TRBV12-4, the J gene TRBJ2-7; 8 nucleotides align to TRBD1. The CDR3 is made up of 13 amino acids. After removal of 6 bases from V and 6 bases from J, the junction contained 7 bases not matched to a gene. The CDR3 loop is CASSLGQGGEQYF. The CDR3 DNA reads TGTGCCAGCAGCCTCGGACAGGGCGGCGAGCAGTACTTC.

This clonotype was found a few times. The CDR3 region has the DNA TGTGCCATCAGTGAGTCGTCCGGGACAGGGAGTGGTGAGCAGTTCTTC. As protein: CAISESSGTGSGEQFF. This sequence joins TRBV10-3 and TRBJ2-1, with 9 positions matching TRBD1. Germline CDR1 reads ENHRY; CDR2 reads SYGVKD. With V trimmed by 0 bases and J by 9 bases, 9 bases remained unmatched. There are 16 residues in the CDR3.

This clonotype was observed a few times. The chain combines TRBV24-1 with TRBJ2-2, with 8 bases aligning to TRBD1. Trimming at V came to 4 bases and at J to 3 bases, leaving 3 bases not matched to a gene. The CDR3 is 15 residues long. Germline V lookup: CDR1 KGHDR, CDR2 SFDVKD. As DNA, the CDR3 is TGTGCCACCAGTGACCCGGACAGGGACACCGGGGAGCTGTTTTTT. Amino acids: CATSDPDRDTGELFF.